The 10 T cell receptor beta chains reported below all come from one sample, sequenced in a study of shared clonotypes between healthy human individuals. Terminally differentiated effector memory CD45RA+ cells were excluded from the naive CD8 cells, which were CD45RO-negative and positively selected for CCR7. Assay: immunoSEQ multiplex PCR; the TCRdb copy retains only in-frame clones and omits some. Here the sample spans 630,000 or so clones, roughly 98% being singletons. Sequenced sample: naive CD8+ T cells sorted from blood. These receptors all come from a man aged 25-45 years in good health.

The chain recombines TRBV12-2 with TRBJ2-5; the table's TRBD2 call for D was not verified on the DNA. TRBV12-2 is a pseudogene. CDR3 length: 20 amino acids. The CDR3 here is CASRFTPGLAAPEGQETQYF. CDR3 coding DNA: TGTGCAAGTCGCTTTACTCCGGGACTAGCGGCCCCCGAGGGGCAAGAGACCCAGTACTTC.

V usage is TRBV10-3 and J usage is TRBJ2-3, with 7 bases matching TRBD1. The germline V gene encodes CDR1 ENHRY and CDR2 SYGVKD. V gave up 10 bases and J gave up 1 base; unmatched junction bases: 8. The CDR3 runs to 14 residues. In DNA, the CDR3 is TGTGCCACCAGGGGACAGCTAGGCACAGATACGCAGTATTTT. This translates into CATRGQLGTDTQYF.

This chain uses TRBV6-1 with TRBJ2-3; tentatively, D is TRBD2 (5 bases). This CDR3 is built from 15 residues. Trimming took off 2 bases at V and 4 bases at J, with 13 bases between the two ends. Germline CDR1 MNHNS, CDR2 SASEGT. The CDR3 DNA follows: TGTGCCAGCAGTGAATTTGTGGGAGCCGCAGATACGCAGTATTTT. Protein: CASSEFVGAADTQYF.

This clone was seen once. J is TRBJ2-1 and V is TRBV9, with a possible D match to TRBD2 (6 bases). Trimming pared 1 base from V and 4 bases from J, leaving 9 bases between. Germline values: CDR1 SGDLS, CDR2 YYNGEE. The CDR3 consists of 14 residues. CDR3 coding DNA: TGTGCCAGCAGCGTATATAGCGGTTACAATGAGCAGTTCTTC. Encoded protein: CASSVYSGYNEQFF.

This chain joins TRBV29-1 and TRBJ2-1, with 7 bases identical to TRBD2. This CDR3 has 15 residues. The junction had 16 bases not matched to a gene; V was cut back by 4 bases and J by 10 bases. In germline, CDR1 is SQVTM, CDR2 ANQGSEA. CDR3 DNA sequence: TGCAGCGTTGGAACGACTAGCCCCGGCGGGAAAGAGCAGTTCTTC. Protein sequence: CSVGTTSPGGKEQFF.

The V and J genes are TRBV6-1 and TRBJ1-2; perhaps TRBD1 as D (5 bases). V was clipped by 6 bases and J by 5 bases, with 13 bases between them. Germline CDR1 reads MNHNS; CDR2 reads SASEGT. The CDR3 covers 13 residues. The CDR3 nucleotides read TGTGCCAGCAGGGATCAGGGAATTTATGGCTACACCTTC. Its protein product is CASRDQGIYGYTF.

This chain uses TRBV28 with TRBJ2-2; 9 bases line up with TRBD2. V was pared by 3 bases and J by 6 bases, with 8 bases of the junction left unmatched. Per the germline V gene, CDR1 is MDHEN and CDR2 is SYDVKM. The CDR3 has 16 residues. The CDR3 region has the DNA TGTGCCAGCAGTTTGGTCCTAGCGGGGACCTCCGGGGAGCTGTTTTTT. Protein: CASSLVLAGTSGELFF.

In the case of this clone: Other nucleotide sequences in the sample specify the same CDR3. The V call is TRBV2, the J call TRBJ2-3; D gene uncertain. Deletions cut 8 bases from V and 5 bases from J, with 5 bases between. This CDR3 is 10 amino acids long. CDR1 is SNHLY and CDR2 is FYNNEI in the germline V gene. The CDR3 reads CASLRDTQYF. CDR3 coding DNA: TGTGCCAGCCTGAGAGATACGCAGTATTTT. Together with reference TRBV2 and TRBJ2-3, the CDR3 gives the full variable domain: EPEVTQTPSHQVTQMGQEVILRCVPISNHLYFYWYRQILGQKVEFLVSFYNNEISEKSEIFDDQFSVERPDGSNFTLKIRSTKLEDSAMYFCASLRDTQYFGPGTRLTVL.

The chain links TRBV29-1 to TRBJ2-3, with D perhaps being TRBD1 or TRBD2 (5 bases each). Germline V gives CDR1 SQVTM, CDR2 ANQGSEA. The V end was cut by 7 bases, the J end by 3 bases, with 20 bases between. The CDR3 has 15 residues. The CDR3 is CSGTPGRLRTDTQYF. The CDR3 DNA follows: TGCAGCGGCACCCCGGGACGGTTAAGGACAGATACGCAGTATTTT.

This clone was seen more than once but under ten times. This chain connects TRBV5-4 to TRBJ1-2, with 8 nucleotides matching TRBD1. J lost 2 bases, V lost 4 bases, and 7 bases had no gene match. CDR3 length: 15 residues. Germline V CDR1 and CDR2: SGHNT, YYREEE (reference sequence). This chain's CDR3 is CASSPGRQGNYGYTF. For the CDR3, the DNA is TGTGCCAGCAGCCCGGGTAGACAGGGGAACTATGGCTACACCTTC.